The 6 T cell receptor beta chains listed next were all sequenced from one sample in a study of cytomegalovirus exposure and HLA in healthy donors. Primers: 60 Vbeta forward and 13 Jbeta reverse. Measured with immunoSEQ multiplex PCR; TCRdb has only the in-frame clones, and not every one. The sample includes about 170,000 clones, roughly three quarters of them seen just once. The source material was PBMCs. The receptors were sampled from a man aged 35 to 55 in good health and CMV-seropositive.

The V gene is TRBV6-1, the J gene TRBJ1-1; TRBD1 aligns across 8 bases. The CDR3 length is 14 residues. Trimming cost V 4 bases and J 7 bases; bases outside gene matches: 8. Germline V lookup: CDR1 MNHNS, CDR2 SASEGT. The CDR3 DNA reads TGTGCCAGCAGTGCCGGACAGGGCGTCGGTGAAGCTTTCTTT. Translating gives CASSAGQGVGEAFF.

The chain has TRBV11-2 and TRBJ2-2; the match to TRBD2 covers 7 bases. This CDR3 is built from 14 residues. Germline trimming cut 5 bases from V and 4 bases from J; bases unmatched to any gene: 4. Per germline, CDR1 SGHAT and CDR2 FQNNGV. The CDR3 nucleotides are TGTGCCAGCAGCAAGGGACTACCCACCGGGGAGCTGTTTTTT. It specifies CASSKGLPTGELFF.

The chain combines TRBV11-3 with TRBJ2-1; no clear D. CDR3 length: 14 residues. Germline loops: CDR1 SGHNT, CDR2 YENEEA. V dropped 2 bases and J dropped 9 bases, with 14 bases sitting between them. This chain's CDR3 is CASSLTTTHSEQFF. The CDR3 DNA follows: TGTGCCAGCAGCTTAACGACCACTCACAGTGAGCAGTTCTTC.

This rearrangement joins TRBV5-1 to TRBJ2-6; no clear D. V was shortened by 0 bases and J by 0 bases, with 10 bases between the two germline ends. The CDR3 length is 17 residues. Germline CDR1 and CDR2: SGHRS and YFSETQ. In DNA form, the CDR3 reads TGCGCCAGCAGCTTGGGGCAGTCTCTCTCTGGGGCCAACGTCCTGACTTTC. It is translated as CASSLGQSLSGANVLTF.

The chain joins TRBV5-4 to TRBJ1-1, with 7 bases identical to TRBD1. The CDR3 is 14 amino acids. Germline loops: CDR1 SGHNT, CDR2 YYREEE (reference sequence). With 4 bases clipped from V and 2 bases from J, the junction kept 5 bases outside the gene matches. CDR3 coding DNA: TGTGCCAGCAGCAAGGGACAGCTAAACACTGAAGCTTTCTTT. Amino acids: CASSKGQLNTEAFF.

The J gene is TRBJ2-7, the V gene TRBV7-3; D possibly corresponds to TRBD2 (6 bases). This CDR3 spans 16 amino acids. The germline V gene encodes CDR1 SGHTA and CDR2 FQGTGA. Trimming took off 10 bases at V and 3 bases at J, with 25 bases between the two ends. In DNA, the CDR3 is TGTGCCATCACCTGGGGGAAGGCTGTGGAGGGCTACGAGCAGTACTTC. Its protein product is CAITWGKAVEGYEQYF.